A selection of T cell receptor beta chains follows, all from one sample in a study of PD-1 blockade in mismatch repair-deficient tumors. Produced via immunoSEQ multiplex PCR; TCRdb's table is partial and in-frame only. This sample yields tens of thousands of clones, of which 70% to 85% are seen a single time; over 4.5% belongs to the top ten. Sequenced here: peripheral blood, sampled 2 weeks after starting pembrolizumab. The receptors stem from an adult with mismatch repair-deficient cancer. The CDR3 runs from the conserved cysteine through the conserved F or W. D genes are given only for firm matches. Some rows have no size entry. The others give once, few or many, or a class for an expanded clone.

few,NA,TRBJ2-5,TRBV19,CASSIAGETQYF,TGTGCCAGTAGTATCGCTGGGGAGACCCAGTACTTC
NA,NA,TRBJ2-7,TRBV7-2,CASSRQGYEQYF,TGTGCCAGCAGCCGCCAGGGTTACGAGCAGTACTTC
NA,NA,TRBJ1-1,TRBV9,CASRGEANTEAFF,TGTGCCAGCAGGGGGGAGGCGAACACTGAAGCTTTCTTT
once,TRBD1,TRBJ1-2,TRBV5-1,CASSTSGTGGGYTF,TGCGCCAGCAGCACATCCGGGACAGGGGGTGGCTACACCTTC
NA,NA,TRBJ2-1,TRBV27,CASRNYFEQFF,TGTGCCAGCCGCAACTACTTTGAGCAGTTCTTC
NA,NA,TRBJ2-1,TRBV6-5,CASSTHVSGRFEQFF,TGTGCCAGCAGCACCCACGTCAGCGGAAGGTTTGAGCAGTTCTTC
NA,NA,TRBJ1-1,TRBV27,CASRNVARNTEAFF,TGTGCCAGCAGAAATGTTGCGAGGAACACTGAAGCTTTCTTT
NA,TRBD1,TRBJ1-5,TRBV18,CASSPADRALQNQPQHF,TGTGCCAGCTCACCAGCCGACAGGGCCCTACAGAATCAGCCCCAGCATTTT
NA,NA,TRBJ2-6,TRBV30,CAWNPLGSGANVLTF,TGTGCCTGGAATCCGTTAGGGTCTGGGGCCAACGTCCTGACTTTC
few,NA,TRBJ2-7,TRBV6-5,CAAQSPFYEQYF,TGTGCCGCCCAATCACCGTTCTACGAGCAGTACTTC
NA,TRBD2,TRBJ2-1,TRBV7-7,CASSLTMGLAGVSSYNEQFF,TGTGCTAGCAGCTTGACCATGGGACTAGCGGGCGTAAGCTCCTACAATGAGCAGTTCTTC
NA,TRBD2,TRBJ2-1,TRBV27,CASTILTSGSYNEQFF,TGTGCCAGCACCATCCTAACTAGCGGGAGCTACAATGAGCAGTTCTTC
once,NA,TRBJ2-7,TRBV6-1,CASSLTENYEQYF,TGTGCCAGCAGTTTGACAGAGAACTACGAGCAGTACTTC
NA,NA,TRBJ2-3,TRBV9,CASNGRLFTDTQYF,TGTGCCAGCAACGGGCGGCTCTTCACAGATACGCAGTATTTT
once,NA,TRBJ2-2,TRBV6-4,CASSENTNTGELFF,TGTGCCAGCAGTGAAAACACTAACACCGGGGAGCTGTTTTTT
once,TRBD2,TRBJ2-3,TRBV27,CASSFWGLANTDTQYF,TGTGCCAGCAGTTTCTGGGGACTAGCGAACACAGATACGCAGTATTTT
NA,NA,TRBJ1-5,TRBV7-9,CASSLGAGEEGNQPQHF,TGTGCCAGCAGCTTAGGGGCAGGGGAAGAGGGCAATCAGCCCCAGCATTTT
NA,NA,TRBJ1-4,TRBV7-8,CASSPLTASVPELFF,TGTGCCAGCAGCCCCCTGACAGCCTCCGTCCCTGAACTGTTTTTT
NA,NA,TRBJ2-7,TRBV19,CASSMRDSSYEQYF,TGTGCCAGTAGTATGAGGGATTCCTCCTACGAGCAGTACTTC
NA,TRBD2,TRBJ2-7,TRBV10-3,CAISGAGLVYEQYF,TGTGCCATCAGTGGGGCGGGACTAGTCTACGAGCAGTACTTC
NA,NA,TRBJ1-2,TRBV28,CATFSGTTNYGYTF,TGTGCCACCTTCTCCGGGACAACTAACTATGGCTACACCTTC
once,TRBD1,TRBJ2-5,TRBV7-9,CASRNRPGQGLRETQYF,TGTGCCAGCAGAAACAGACCGGGACAGGGACTCAGAGAGACCCAGTACTTC
NA,NA,TRBJ2-3,TRBV25-1,CASSAGARVTDTQYF,TGTGCCAGCAGTGCTGGGGCAAGGGTCACAGATACGCAGTATTTT
NA,NA,TRBJ1-2,TRBV29-1,CSVEEGGPF,TGCAGCGTTGAAGAGGGGGGGCCCTTC
NA,TRBD1,TRBJ1-5,TRBV5-1,CASSSTGAGQPQHF,TGCGCCAGCAGCTCGACAGGGGCCGGGCAGCCCCAGCATTTT
NA,NA,TRBJ1-2,TRBV6-5,CASRGTGTPDGYTF,TGTGCCAGCAGGGGTACCGGGACGCCGGACGGCTACACCTTC
NA,NA,TRBJ2-1,TRBV4-2,CASSQDGVGVFF,TGTGCCAGCAGCCAAGATGGGGTAGGTGTATTCTTC